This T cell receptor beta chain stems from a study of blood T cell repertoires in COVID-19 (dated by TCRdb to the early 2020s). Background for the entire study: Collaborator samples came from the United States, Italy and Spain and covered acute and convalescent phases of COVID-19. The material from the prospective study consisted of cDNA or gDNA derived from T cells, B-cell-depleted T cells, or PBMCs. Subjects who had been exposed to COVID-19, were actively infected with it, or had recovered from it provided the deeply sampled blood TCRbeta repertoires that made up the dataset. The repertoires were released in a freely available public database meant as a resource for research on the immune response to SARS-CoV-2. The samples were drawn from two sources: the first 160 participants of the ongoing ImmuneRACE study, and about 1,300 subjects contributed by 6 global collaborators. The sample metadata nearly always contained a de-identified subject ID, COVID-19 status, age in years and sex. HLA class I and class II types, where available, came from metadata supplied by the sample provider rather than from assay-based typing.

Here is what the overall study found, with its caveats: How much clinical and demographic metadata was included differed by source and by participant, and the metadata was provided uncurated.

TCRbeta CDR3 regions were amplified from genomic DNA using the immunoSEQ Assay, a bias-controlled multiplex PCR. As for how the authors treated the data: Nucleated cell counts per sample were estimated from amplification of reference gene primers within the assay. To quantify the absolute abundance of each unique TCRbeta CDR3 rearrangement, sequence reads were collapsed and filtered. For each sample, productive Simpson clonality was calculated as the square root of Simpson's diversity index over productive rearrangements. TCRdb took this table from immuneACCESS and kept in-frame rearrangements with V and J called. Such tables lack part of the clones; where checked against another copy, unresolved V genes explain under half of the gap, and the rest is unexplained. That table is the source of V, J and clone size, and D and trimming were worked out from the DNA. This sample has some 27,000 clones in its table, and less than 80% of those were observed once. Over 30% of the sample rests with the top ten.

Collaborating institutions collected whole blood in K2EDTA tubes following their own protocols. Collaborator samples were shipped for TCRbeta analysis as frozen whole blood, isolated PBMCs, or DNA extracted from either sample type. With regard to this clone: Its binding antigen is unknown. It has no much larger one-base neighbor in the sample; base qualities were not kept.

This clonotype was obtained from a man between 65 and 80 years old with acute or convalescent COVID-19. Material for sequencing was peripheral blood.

The sequence in DNA is TGCGCCAGCAGCTTAGCCTTAAGTGGCGGACAAGAGACCCAGTACTTC. This codes for CASSLALSGGQETQYF. Rearrangement joined TRBV5-1 to TRBJ2-5, with an unclear D gene assignment. The CDR3 has 16 amino acids, counting the end cysteine and phenylalanine. Left in the record is the CDR3 DNA by itself, 48 bases read in frame from the first base. From a lookup of the germline V gene, CDR1 and CDR2 are SGHRS and YFSETQ. At the junction V is shortened by 2 bases and J by 2 bases, with 16 bases in between.